This TCR beta chain was captured by sequencing in a study of human T cells and chemical hapten exposure. Study in general: During the roughly 25-week study period, patients had diphenylcyclopropenone applied to the scalp every week. Small discrepancies in pooled library volume mainly accounted for the varying TCR yields per sample.

Original handling: Counts of TCRs in each sample centred on a median of around 96,000 and extended from approximately 20,000 to 700,000. One entry per CDR3 protein results from TCRdb running MiXCR on the RACE reads. The V and J calls were not made by the authors but by TCRdb's processing. This sample has 210,000 or so distinct CDR3 sequences, with 24% found just once. Time point defined: patch test 3, about 24 weeks after DPC sensitization. Treatment described: therapeutic diphenylcyclopropenone sensitization with weekly scalp DPC. The CDR3 consists of 15 residues. With respect to this clonotype: Its target is unknown.

Study-level results: Those TCRs sitting above 1 in 1000 frequency stayed the same with DPC sensitization.

Specimen: whole blood, collected in connection with sensitization to the hapten diphenylcyclopropenone (DPC). The clonotype comes from a woman between 35 and 50 years old with alopecia areata. Some clones in this sample may be carry-over from other donors' samples. This rearrangement joins TRBV3-2 to TRBJ2-5. TRBV3-2 is listed as a pseudogene. The CDR3 DNA reads TGTGCCAGCAGCCAAGGTCGGTCCTTAAGAGAGACCCAGTACTTC. This gives the protein CASSQGRSLRETQYF.